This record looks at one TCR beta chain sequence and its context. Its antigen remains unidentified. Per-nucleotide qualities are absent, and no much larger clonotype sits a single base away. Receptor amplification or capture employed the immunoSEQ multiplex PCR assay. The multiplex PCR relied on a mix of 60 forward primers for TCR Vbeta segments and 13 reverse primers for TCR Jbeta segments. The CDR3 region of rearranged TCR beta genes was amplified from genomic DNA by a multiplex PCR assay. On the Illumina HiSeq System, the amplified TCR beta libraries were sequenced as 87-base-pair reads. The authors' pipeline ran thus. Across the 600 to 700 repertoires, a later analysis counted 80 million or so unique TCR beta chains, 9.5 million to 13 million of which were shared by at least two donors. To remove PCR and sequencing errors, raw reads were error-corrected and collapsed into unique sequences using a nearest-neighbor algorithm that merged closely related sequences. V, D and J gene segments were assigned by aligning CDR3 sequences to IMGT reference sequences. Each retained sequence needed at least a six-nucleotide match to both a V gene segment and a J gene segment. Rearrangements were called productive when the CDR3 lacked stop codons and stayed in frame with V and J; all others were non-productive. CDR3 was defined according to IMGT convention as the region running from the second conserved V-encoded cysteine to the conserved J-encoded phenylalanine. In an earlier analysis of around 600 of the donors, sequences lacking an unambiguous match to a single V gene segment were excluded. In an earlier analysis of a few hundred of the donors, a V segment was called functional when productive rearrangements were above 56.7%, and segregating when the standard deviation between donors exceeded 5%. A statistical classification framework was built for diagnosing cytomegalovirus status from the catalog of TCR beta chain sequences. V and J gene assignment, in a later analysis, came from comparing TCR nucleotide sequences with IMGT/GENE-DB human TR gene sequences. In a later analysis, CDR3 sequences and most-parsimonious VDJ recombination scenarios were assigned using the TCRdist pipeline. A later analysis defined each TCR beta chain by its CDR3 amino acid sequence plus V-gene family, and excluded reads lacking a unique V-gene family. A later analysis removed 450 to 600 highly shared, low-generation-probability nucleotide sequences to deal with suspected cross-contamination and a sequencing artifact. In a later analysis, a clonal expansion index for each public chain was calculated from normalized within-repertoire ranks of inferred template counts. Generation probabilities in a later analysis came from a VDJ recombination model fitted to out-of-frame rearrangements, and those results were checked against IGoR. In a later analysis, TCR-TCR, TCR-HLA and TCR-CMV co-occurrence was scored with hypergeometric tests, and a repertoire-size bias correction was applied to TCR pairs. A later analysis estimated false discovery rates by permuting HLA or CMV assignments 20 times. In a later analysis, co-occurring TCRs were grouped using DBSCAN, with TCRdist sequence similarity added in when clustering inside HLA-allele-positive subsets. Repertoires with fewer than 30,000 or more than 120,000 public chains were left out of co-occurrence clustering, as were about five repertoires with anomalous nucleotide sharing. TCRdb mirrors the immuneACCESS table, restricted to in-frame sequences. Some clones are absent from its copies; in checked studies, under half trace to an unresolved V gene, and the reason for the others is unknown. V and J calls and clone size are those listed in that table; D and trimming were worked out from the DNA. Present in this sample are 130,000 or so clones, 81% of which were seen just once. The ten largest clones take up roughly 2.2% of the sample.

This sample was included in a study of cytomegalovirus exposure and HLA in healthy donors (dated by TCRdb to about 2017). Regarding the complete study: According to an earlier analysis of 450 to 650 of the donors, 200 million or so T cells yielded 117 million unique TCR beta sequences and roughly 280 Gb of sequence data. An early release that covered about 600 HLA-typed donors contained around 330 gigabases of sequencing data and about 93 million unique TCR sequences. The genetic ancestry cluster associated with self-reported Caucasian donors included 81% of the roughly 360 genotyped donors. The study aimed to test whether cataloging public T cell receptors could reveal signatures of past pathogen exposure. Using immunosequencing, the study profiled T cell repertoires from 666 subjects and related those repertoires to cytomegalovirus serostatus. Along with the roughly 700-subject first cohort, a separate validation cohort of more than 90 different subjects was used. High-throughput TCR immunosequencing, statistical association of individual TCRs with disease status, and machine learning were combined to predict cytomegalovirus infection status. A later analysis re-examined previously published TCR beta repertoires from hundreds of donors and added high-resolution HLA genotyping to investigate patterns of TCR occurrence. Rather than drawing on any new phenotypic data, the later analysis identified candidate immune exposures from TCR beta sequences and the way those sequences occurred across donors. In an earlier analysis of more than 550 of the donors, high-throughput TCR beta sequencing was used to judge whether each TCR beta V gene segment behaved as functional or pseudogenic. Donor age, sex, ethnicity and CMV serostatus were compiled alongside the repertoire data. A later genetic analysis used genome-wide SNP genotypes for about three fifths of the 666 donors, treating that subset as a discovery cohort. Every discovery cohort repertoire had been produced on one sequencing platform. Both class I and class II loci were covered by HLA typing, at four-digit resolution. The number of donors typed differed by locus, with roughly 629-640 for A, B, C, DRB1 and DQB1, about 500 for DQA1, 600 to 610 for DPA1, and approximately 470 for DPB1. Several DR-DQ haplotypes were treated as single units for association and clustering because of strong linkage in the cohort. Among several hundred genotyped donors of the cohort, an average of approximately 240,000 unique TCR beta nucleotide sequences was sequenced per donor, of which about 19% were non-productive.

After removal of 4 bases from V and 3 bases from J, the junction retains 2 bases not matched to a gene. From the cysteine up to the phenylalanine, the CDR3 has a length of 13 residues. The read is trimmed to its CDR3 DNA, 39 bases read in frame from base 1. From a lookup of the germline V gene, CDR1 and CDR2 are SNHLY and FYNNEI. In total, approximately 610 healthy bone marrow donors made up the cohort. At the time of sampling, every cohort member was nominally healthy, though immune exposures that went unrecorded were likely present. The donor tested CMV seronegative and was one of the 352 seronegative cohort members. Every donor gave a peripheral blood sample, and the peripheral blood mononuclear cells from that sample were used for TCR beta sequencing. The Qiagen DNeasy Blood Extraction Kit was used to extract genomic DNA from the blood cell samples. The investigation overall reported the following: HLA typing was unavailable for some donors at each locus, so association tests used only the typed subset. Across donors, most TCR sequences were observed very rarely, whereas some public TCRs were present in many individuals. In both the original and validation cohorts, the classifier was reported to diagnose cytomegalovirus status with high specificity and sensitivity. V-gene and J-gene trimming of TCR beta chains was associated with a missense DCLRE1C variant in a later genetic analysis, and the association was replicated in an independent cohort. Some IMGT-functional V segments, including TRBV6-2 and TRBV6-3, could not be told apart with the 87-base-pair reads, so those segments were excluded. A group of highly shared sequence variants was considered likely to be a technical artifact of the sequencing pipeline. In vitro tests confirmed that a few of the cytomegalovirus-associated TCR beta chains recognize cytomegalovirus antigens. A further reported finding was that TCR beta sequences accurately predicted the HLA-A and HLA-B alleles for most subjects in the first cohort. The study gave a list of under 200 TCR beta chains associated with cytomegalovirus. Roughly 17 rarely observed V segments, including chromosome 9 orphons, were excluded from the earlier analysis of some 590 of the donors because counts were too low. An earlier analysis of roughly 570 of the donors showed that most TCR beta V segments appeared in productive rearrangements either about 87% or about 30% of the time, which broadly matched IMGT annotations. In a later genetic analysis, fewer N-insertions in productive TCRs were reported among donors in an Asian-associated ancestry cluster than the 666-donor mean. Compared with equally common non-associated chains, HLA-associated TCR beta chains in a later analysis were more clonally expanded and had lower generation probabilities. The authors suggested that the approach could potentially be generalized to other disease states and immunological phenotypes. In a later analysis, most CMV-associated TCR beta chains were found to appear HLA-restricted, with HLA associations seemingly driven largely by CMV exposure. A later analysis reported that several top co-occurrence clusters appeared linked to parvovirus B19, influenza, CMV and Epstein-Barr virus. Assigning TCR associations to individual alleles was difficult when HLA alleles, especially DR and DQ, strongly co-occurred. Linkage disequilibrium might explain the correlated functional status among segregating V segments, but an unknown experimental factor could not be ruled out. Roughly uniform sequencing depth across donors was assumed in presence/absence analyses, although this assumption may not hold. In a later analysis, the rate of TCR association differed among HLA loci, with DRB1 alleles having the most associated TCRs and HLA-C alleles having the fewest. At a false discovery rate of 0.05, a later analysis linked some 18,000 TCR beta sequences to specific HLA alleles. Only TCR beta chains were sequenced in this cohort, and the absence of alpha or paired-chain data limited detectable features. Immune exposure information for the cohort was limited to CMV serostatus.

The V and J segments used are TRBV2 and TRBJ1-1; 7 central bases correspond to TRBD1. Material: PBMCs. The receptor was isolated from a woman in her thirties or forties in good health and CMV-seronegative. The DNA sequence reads TGTGCCAGCAGTGTAGGGACAGACACTGAAGCTTTCTTT. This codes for CASSVGTDTEAFF.